This T cell receptor (beta chain) was obtained from a study of cytomegalovirus exposure and HLA in healthy donors. Study results and caveats: The study recorded 160 or so TCR beta chains that were cytomegalovirus-associated. Later on, an analysis showed TCR association rates differing by HLA locus, with DRB1 the most and HLA-C the fewest. For most TCR beta V segments, an earlier analysis put the productive rate at about 87% or about 30% of the time.

Unrecorded immune exposure was likely among donors, who were nominally healthy when sampled. Both 60 Vbeta primers and 13 Jbeta primers went into the PCR. Data came from immunoSEQ multiplex PCR; TCRdb stores just in-frame clones and leaves some out. The sample records about 130,000 clones, approximately 79% being singletons. Concerning this clone itself: The antigen is not known.

Germline lookup yields CDR1 WNHNN and CDR2 SYGVQD (reference sequence). CDR3 length equals 13 residues. Trimming stripped 0 bases from V and 4 bases from J, with 6 bases between. The chain links TRBV10-1 to TRBJ1-2; tentatively, D is TRBD1 (5 bases). The sequenced material came from PBMCs. The sequence was collected from a young man in good health and CMV-seropositive. The CDR3 DNA reads TGCGCCAGCAGTGAGTCAGGGGTCTATGGCTACACCTTC. Its protein product is CASSESGVYGYTF.